This paragraph reports one T cell receptor (beta chain). Its antigen is not known. V dropped 1 base and J dropped 4 bases, with 15 bases sitting between them. CDR3 length: 15 amino acids. The germline V gene encodes CDR1 SGHDT and CDR2 YYEEEE. The data were obtained in a study of identical twins. Study findings and constraints: Reduced insertions were recorded for abundant cord blood beta clonotypes, with no such pattern in memory repertoires.

From the 5' RACE reads, TCRdb called clonotypes with MiXCR, one entry per CDR3 protein. The data contain 1,800,000 or so distinct CDR3 sequences, more than 30% of them singletons. This TCR came from a newborn girl in good health. The chain uses TRBV5-6 and TRBJ2-7; no clear D. The sequencing input was cord blood. The chain's CDR3 is CASSLFWFRGYEQYF. In DNA form, the CDR3 reads TGTGCCAGCAGCTTGTTTTGGTTTCGTGGGTACGAGCAGTACTTC.